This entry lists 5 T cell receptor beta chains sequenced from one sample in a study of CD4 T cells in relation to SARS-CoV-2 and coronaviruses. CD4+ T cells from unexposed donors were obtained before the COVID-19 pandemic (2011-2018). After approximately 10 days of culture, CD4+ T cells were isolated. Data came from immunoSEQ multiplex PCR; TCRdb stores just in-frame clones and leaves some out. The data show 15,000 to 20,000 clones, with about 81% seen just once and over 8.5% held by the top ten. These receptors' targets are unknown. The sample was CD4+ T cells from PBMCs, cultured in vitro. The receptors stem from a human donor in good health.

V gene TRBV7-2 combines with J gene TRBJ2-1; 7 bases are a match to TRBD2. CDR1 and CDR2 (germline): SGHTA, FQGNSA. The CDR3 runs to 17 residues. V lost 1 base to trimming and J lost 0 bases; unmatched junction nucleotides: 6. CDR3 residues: CASSLVGGGTSYNEQFF. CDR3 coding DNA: TGTGCCAGCAGCTTAGTGGGGGGGGGAACCTCCTACAATGAGCAGTTCTTC.

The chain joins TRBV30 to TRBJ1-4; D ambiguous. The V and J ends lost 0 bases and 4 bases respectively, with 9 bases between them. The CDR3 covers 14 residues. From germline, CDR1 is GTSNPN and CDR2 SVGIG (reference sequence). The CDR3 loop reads CAWSVLEINEKLFF. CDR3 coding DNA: TGTGCCTGGAGTGTACTCGAGATTAATGAAAAACTGTTTTTT.

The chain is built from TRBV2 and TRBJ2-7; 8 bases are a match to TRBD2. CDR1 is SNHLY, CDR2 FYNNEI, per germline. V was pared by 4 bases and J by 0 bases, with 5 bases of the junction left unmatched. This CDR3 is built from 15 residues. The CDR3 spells CASSGERGLSYEQYF. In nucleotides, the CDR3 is TGTGCCAGCAGTGGTGAGCGGGGGCTCTCCTACGAGCAGTACTTC.

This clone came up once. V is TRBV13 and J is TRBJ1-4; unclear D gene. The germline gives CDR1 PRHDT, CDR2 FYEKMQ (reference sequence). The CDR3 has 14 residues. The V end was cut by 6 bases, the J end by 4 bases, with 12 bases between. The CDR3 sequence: CASRHGGFNEKLFF. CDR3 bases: TGTGCCAGCAGACATGGAGGGTTTAATGAAAAACTGTTTTTT.

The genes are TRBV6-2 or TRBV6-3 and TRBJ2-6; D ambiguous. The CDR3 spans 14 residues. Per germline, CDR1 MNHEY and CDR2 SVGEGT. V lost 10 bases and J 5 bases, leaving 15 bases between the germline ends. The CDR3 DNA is TGTGCCAACAGATACGGGCCGTGGGCCAACGTCCTGACTTTC. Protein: CANRYGPWANVLTF.